The T cell receptor (beta chain) described here comes from a study of T cells in Graves' hyperthyroidism and ophthalmopathy. Study results and caveats: Most thyroid clonotypes that were expanded above 0.001 also turned up in blood. The model predicted ophthalmopathy a median around 6.5 months before onset.

As concerns this clonotype: Antigen: not known.

The germline CDR1 and CDR2 sequences are SNHLY and FYNNEI. V lost 8 bases to trimming and J lost 7 bases, with 18 bases between them. This CDR3 is 13 amino acids long. A patient was excluded if there was uncontrolled infection, other autoimmune disease, pregnancy or lactation. Amplified TCR beta CDR3 regions derived from RNA transcripts. HTBI primers were employed in a first-round RT-PCR of the TCR CDR3. TCRdb re-called the multiplex PCR reads with MiXCR, one entry per CDR3 protein. The sample carries about 640,000 distinct CDR3 sequences, about 45% recorded once. The sample consisted of peripheral blood or thyroid tissue (not recorded which). The chain employs TRBV2 and TRBJ2-7; D is uncertain. The sequence derives from an adult man with Graves' disease, either hyperthyroidism or ophthalmopathy (not recorded which). The CDR3 loop is CASFQGPTPEQYF. In DNA, the CDR3 is TGTGCCAGCTTCCAAGGGCCGACACCTGAGCAGTACTTC.